A single sample is the source of the 27 T cell receptor beta chains below, sequenced in a study of cytomegalovirus exposure and HLA in healthy donors. This PCR relied on a set of 60 Vbeta primers and 13 Jbeta primers. Profiled with immunoSEQ multiplex PCR; TCRdb holds only in-frame clones, not every one. The table lists 75,000 to 80,000 clones, more than 60% of them singletons. Sequenced: PBMCs. The source is a man in his forties in good health and CMV-seronegative.

This clone was recorded a few times. The genes are TRBV2 and TRBJ1-1; D remains ambiguous. Trimming stripped 7 bases from V and 0 bases from J, with 9 bases between. The germline V gene has CDR1 SNHLY and CDR2 FYNNEI. The CDR3 has 13 amino acids. CDR3 amino acids: CASKENMNTEAFF. CDR3 DNA sequence: TGTGCCAGCAAGGAGAATATGAACACTGAAGCTTTCTTT.

The chain employs TRBV19 and TRBJ2-2; 13 nucleotides align to TRBD2. Per germline, CDR1 LNHDA and CDR2 SQIVND (reference sequence). The length of the CDR3 is 15 residues. Trimming at V came to 5 bases and at J to 7 bases, leaving 4 bases not matched to a gene. The CDR3 loop is CASSAGLAGVGELFF. The CDR3, as DNA: TGTGCCAGTAGTGCCGGACTAGCGGGAGTCGGGGAGCTGTTTTTT.

As to this clone: Additional DNA sequences in this sample encode the identical CDR3. This chain uses TRBV7-2 with TRBJ2-5, with unresolved D. Trimming removed 5 bases from V and 3 bases from J, with 7 bases in between. CDR3 length equals 12 residues. Germline CDR1 reads SGHTA; CDR2 reads FQGNSA. Here the CDR3 reads CASSRQEETQYF. The CDR3 DNA reads TGTGCCAGCAGCCGGCAGGAAGAGACCCAGTACTTC. Using reference TRBV7-2 and TRBJ2-5 for the parts outside the CDR3, the full variable domain is GAGVSQSPSNKVTEKGKDVELRCDPISGHTALYWYRQSLGQGLEFLIYFQGNSAPDKSGLPSDRFSAERTGGSVSTLTIQRTQQEDSAVYLCASSRQEETQYFGPGTRLLVL.

The gene calls are TRBV9 and TRBJ2-1; D not certain. The CDR3 is 13 amino acids. Germline values: CDR1 SGDLS, CDR2 YYNGEE. Trimming took 3 bases from V and 2 from J, leaving 6 bases between them. DNA of the CDR3: TGTGCCAGCAGCGGAGGAGCCTACAATGAGCAGTTCTTC. Translation gives CASSGGAYNEQFF.

The rearrangement links TRBV28 to TRBJ2-1, with 7 bases that match TRBD2. There are 16 residues in the CDR3. V dropped 4 bases and J dropped 3; count of bases not matched to a gene: 9. Per germline, CDR1 MDHEN and CDR2 SYDVKM. The CDR3 coding sequence is TGTGCCAGCAGTTCGAGCCCTAGCGGCTACTACAATGAGCAGTTCTTC. Translating gives CASSSSPSGYYNEQFF.

V gene TRBV5-1 combines with J gene TRBJ2-1; 9 bases line up with TRBD2. With V trimmed by 0 bases and J by 8 bases, 9 bases remained unmatched. This CDR3 spans 16 amino acids. The germline CDR1 and CDR2 sequences are SGHRS and YFSETQ. The CDR3 region is CASSLGAGGPPDEQFF. CDR3 in DNA: TGCGCCAGCAGCTTGGGGGCGGGAGGGCCACCGGATGAGCAGTTCTTC. The full variable domain, its missing parts supplied by reference TRBV5-1 and TRBJ2-1, is KAGVTQTPRYLIKTRGQQVTLSCSPISGHRSVSWYQQTPGQGLQFLFEYFSETQRNKGNFPGRFSGRQFSNSRSEMNVSTLELGDSALYLCASSLGAGGPPDEQFFGPGTRLTVL.

The V gene is TRBV7-2, the J gene TRBJ2-7; D perhaps matches TRBD1 (5 bases). Germline CDR1 SGHTA, CDR2 FQGNSA. The germline V and J ends were trimmed by 2 bases and 4 bases, with 12 bases remaining between them. CDR3 length equals 14 residues. The CDR3 sequence: CASSLRLTGYEQYF. CDR3 nucleotides: TGTGCCAGCAGCTTAAGGCTCACAGGTTACGAGCAGTACTTC. Full variable domain (missing parts from reference TRBV7-2 and TRBJ2-7): GAGVSQSPSNKVTEKGKDVELRCDPISGHTALYWYRQSLGQGLEFLIYFQGNSAPDKSGLPSDRFSAERTGGSVSTLTIQRTQQEDSAVYLCASSLRLTGYEQYFGPGTRLTVT.

The chain employs TRBV2 and TRBJ2-3; 9 bases align to TRBD1. Germline V gene lookup returns CDR1 SNHLY and CDR2 FYNNEI. J was trimmed by 0 bases and V by 3 bases; bases with no gene match: 10. This CDR3 comprises 18 residues. CDR3 amino acids: CASSDLRTGAFSTDTQYF. The CDR3 nucleotides are TGTGCCAGCAGTGATCTTCGGACAGGGGCTTTTAGCACAGATACGCAGTATTTT.

This clone was counted only a few times. V and J are TRBV4-1 and TRBJ2-1; D unclear. Trimming removed 2 bases from V and 4 bases from J, with 12 bases in between. This CDR3 comprises 15 residues. In germline, CDR1 is MGHRA, CDR2 YSYEKL. This CDR3 is CASSQQPGAYNEQFF. The CDR3 DNA follows: TGCGCCAGCAGCCAACAGCCCGGAGCTTACAATGAGCAGTTCTTC.

The chain employs TRBV18 and TRBJ2-2, with 7 bases matching TRBD1. Trimming removed 3 bases from V and 2 bases from J; junction bases left unmatched: 6. Germline CDR1 and CDR2: KGHSH and LQKENI. The CDR3 runs to 16 residues. CDR3 nucleotides: TGTGCCAGCTCACCCTTAGGGACAGTAAACACCGGGGAGCTGTTTTTT. Translating it yields CASSPLGTVNTGELFF.

This chain links TRBV30 with TRBJ2-1, with D possibly matching TRBD1 (6 bases). The V gene lost 7 bases and the J gene lost 5 bases, with 15 bases spanning the gap. The CDR3 runs 13 residues. In germline, CDR1 is GTSNPN, CDR2 SVGIG (reference sequence). Here the CDR3 DNA reads TGTGCCTCCCGCCGGGACATCAACAATGAGCAGTTCTTC. This codes for CASRRDINNEQFF. The full variable domain, rest sourced from reference TRBV30 and TRBJ2-1, is SQTIHQWPATLVQPVGSPLSLECTVEGTSNPNLYWYRQAAGRGLQLLFYSVGIGQISSEVPQNLSASRPQDRQFILSSKKLLLSDSGFYLCASRRDINNEQFFGPGTRLTVL.

This rearrangement joins TRBV7-9 to TRBJ1-1; tentatively, D is TRBD1 (5 bases). Germline V CDR1 and CDR2: SEHNR, FQNEAQ (reference sequence). The CDR3 sequence is 12 residues long. With 5 bases removed from V and 11 bases from J, the gap between germline ends came to 15 bases. The CDR3 is CASSPWPRGAFF. The DNA for the CDR3 is TGTGCCAGCAGCCCCTGGCCAAGGGGCGCTTTCTTT.

The gene calls are TRBV9 and TRBJ1-4; no reliable D call. CDR1 is SGDLS and CDR2 is YYNGEE in the germline V gene. Trimming stripped 0 bases from V and 2 bases from J, with 8 bases between. The CDR3 runs 15 residues. CDR3 loop: CASSVGVQTNEKLFF. The CDR3 DNA follows: TGTGCCAGCAGCGTAGGTGTCCAGACTAATGAAAAACTGTTTTTT.

With respect to this clone: One end of the junction does not line up with germline, which may come from a read error. This rearrangement joins TRBV14 to TRBJ2-6, with TRBD2 matching 14 bases. CDR3 length: 20 residues. Per the germline V gene, CDR1 is SGHDN and CDR2 is FVKESK. Here the CDR3 reads CASSLAGTSGSLWGANGLTF. The CDR3 DNA sequence: TGTGCCAGCAGCCTTGCTGGGACTAGCGGGAGTCTTTGGGGGGCCAACGGCCTGACTTTC.

This chain connects TRBV7-8 to TRBJ1-1, with 8 positions matching TRBD1. The CDR3 is 14 residues long. CDR1 SGHVS and CDR2 FQNEAQ come from the germline V gene. J lost 7 bases, V lost 7 bases, and 11 bases had no gene match. The CDR3 sequence is CASNTRGQGREAFF. The CDR3 DNA reads as TGTGCCAGCAACACTCGAGGACAGGGTCGTGAAGCTTTCTTT.

The V and J genes are TRBV5-1 and TRBJ2-5; no reliable D call. Germline V gene sequence: CDR1 SGHRS, CDR2 YFSETQ. CDR3 length: 13 amino acids. Trimming took off 0 bases at V and 7 bases at J, with 10 bases between the two ends. The CDR3 DNA is TGCGCCAGCAGCTTGGCCACTGCTGGGACCCAGTACTTC. It is translated as CASSLATAGTQYF.

With regard to this clone: The junction does not match germline at one end; this may be a read error. This chain uses TRBV7-9 with TRBJ2-1, with D uncertain. This CDR3 has 11 residues. Looked up from germline, CDR1 is SEHNR and CDR2 is FQNEAQ (reference sequence). This chain's CDR3 is CASGFVDEQFF. The CDR3 DNA reads TGTGCCAGCGGCTTCGTTGATGAGCAGTTCTTC.

The rearrangement uses TRBV12-1 and TRBJ2-6; TRBD1 was called by the table and not checked on the DNA. TRBV12-1 is a listed pseudogene. This CDR3 has 17 residues. CDR3 protein: CASSLGTGPSGANVLTF. CDR3 DNA sequence: TGTGCCAGCAGCTTGGGGACAGGGCCCTCTGGGGCCAACGTCCTGACTTTC.

This clone was found a few times. The chain uses TRBV6-4 and TRBJ2-1; 7 bases agree with TRBD2. The CDR3 has 15 residues. J gave up 1 base and V 6 bases, and 6 bases lay outside the gene matches. The germline V gene encodes CDR1 MRHNA and CDR2 SNTAGT. This chain's CDR3 is CASSHEAGSYNEQFF. Here the CDR3 DNA reads TGTGCCAGCAGCCATGAAGCGGGATCCTACAATGAGCAGTTCTTC.

The J gene is TRBJ1-1, the V gene TRBV29-1; 10 bases map to TRBD1. Germline V lookup: CDR1 SQVTM, CDR2 ANQGSEA. The ends lost 7 bases at V and 3 bases at J; junction bases unmatched: 5. The CDR3 runs 13 residues. The CDR3 region is CSARTGGYTEAFF. The CDR3, as DNA: TGCAGCGCTCGGACAGGGGGGTACACTGAAGCTTTCTTT.

The rearrangement uses TRBV2 and TRBJ2-2; unclear D gene. Trimming took off 4 bases at V and 1 base at J, with 10 bases between the two ends. Germline CDR1 and CDR2: SNHLY and FYNNEI. The CDR3 is made up of 15 amino acids. The CDR3 reads CASSASPGNTGELFF. The CDR3 DNA reads as TGTGCCAGCAGTGCCTCTCCAGGGAACACCGGGGAGCTGTTTTTT.

The chain joins TRBV4-1 to TRBJ2-2, with 14 nucleotides matching TRBD2. Germline V gene data show CDR1 as MGHRA and CDR2 as YSYEKL. CDR3 size: 16 residues. With 6 bases clipped from V and 7 bases from J, the junction kept 7 bases outside the gene matches. Here the CDR3 reads CASRGLAGDWGGELFF. For the CDR3, the DNA is TGCGCCAGCAGGGGACTAGCGGGAGATTGGGGCGGGGAGCTGTTTTTT.

J is TRBJ1-2 and V is TRBV6-1; the match to TRBD1 covers 8 bases. Losses at the gene ends were 5 bases for V and 4 bases for J; bases not matched to a gene: 3. Germline lookup yields CDR1 MNHNS and CDR2 SASEGT. There are 13 residues in the CDR3. DNA of the CDR3: TGTGCCAGCAGTCATGACAGGGGCTATGGCTACACCTTC. It specifies CASSHDRGYGYTF.

The CDR3 here is CAQGGLRAYEQYF. DNA of the CDR3: TGTGCCCAAGGGGGCCTTAGGGCCTACGAGCAGTACTTC. V is TRBV27 and J is TRBJ2-7; the match to TRBD1 covers 7 bases. Germline V gene sequence: CDR1 MNHEY, CDR2 SMNVEV (reference sequence). Germline trimming cut 11 bases from V and 2 bases from J; bases unmatched to any gene: 9. The CDR3 consists of 13 residues.

This rearrangement joins TRBV7-3 to TRBJ1-1; TRBD1 aligns across 7 bases. CDR1 is SGHTA and CDR2 is FQGTGA in the germline V gene. J lost 5 bases, V lost 3 bases, and 6 bases had no gene match. The CDR3 totals 14 residues. DNA for the CDR3: TGTGCCAGCAGCTTCCAGGGGGAAAGTACTGAAGCTTTCTTT. It encodes CASSFQGESTEAFF.

The rearrangement uses TRBV2 and TRBJ2-1; a weak D match, TRBD2 (6 bases). The length of the CDR3 is 13 residues. Per germline, CDR1 SNHLY and CDR2 FYNNEI. V was shortened by 8 bases and J by 5 bases, with 13 bases between the two germline ends. The CDR3: CASSATRDNEQFF. CDR3 in DNA: TGTGCCAGCTCCGCGACTAGAGACAATGAGCAGTTCTTC.

This clone was picked up a small number of times. V is TRBV6-6 and J is TRBJ1-1, with TRBD1 as a possible D gene (5 bases). CDR3 length equals 14 residues. V shed 6 bases and J shed 5 bases, with 16 bases lying between them. Germline-derived CDR1 and CDR2 are MNHNY and SVGAGI (reference sequence). The CDR3 spells CASRRQGLGTEAFF. CDR3 coding DNA: TGTGCCAGCAGACGTCAGGGCCTGGGTACTGAAGCTTTCTTT.